Below, 30 T cell receptor beta chains from the same sample are listed, as sequenced in a study of chemoradiotherapy in HPV16-positive cancers. Generated by immunoSEQ multiplex PCR, the TCRdb table keeps only in-frame clones and is missing some. In the table there are about 4,000 clones, 82% of which are singletons. The material was tumor tissue, obtained from a patient who underwent chemoradiotherapy. These TCRs come from a human donor with HPV-associated anogenital cancer.

This clone was counted a few times. The genes are TRBV7-3 and TRBJ1-1; D call uncertain. CDR3 length: 13 amino acids. The V gene lost 6 bases and the J gene lost 5 bases, with 13 bases spanning the gap. The germline V gene has CDR1 SGHTA and CDR2 FQGTGA. The CDR3, as DNA: TGTGCCAGCAGTAAAAGGGCTGGGACTGAAGCTTTCTTT. Amino acids: CASSKRAGTEAFF.

The chain uses TRBV19 and TRBJ2-3, with 7 bases aligning to TRBD2. J was trimmed by 4 bases and V by 7 bases; bases with no gene match: 5. This CDR3 has 13 amino acids. Looked up from germline, CDR1 is LNHDA and CDR2 is SQIVND (reference sequence). The CDR3 loop reads CASTMGGADTQYF. The CDR3 bases are TGTGCCAGTACGATGGGGGGGGCAGATACGCAGTATTTT.

The V gene is TRBV19, the J gene TRBJ2-5; 13 positions agree with TRBD2. The V gene end was trimmed by 5 bases and the J gene end by 4 bases; junction bases not matched to a gene: 7. The CDR3 sequence is 16 residues long. CDR1 LNHDA and CDR2 SQIVND come from the germline V gene (reference sequence). DNA of the CDR3: TGTGCCAGTAGTCGGACTAGCGGGGGTTATATAGAGACCCAGTACTTC. Its translation is CASSRTSGGYIETQYF.

The J gene is TRBJ2-1, the V gene TRBV4-2; TRBD2 aligns across 7 bases. The CDR3 loop spans 16 amino acids. The trim removed 0 bases at V and 7 bases at J, leaving 9 bases unmatched. Germline values: CDR1 LGHNA, CDR2 YNFKEQ. Here the CDR3 DNA reads TGTGCCAGCAGCCAAGAGCTGACTAGCTTGAAGAATGAGCAGTTCTTC. Its translation: CASSQELTSLKNEQFF.

This clone was counted a few times. V usage is TRBV18 and J usage is TRBJ2-3; D unresolved. This CDR3 has 12 amino acids. Germline V gives CDR1 KGHSH, CDR2 LQKENI. V shed 4 bases and J shed 1 base, with 3 bases lying between them. In DNA form, the CDR3 reads TGTGCCAGCTCACTACGCACAGATACGCAGTATTTT. Amino acid sequence: CASSLRTDTQYF.

The chain has TRBV11-2 and TRBJ2-7, with TRBD2 matching over 13 bases. The CDR3 contains 17 residues. Losses at the gene ends were 2 bases for V and 2 bases for J; bases not matched to a gene: 6. The V gene's germline CDR1 is SGHAT and CDR2 FQNNGV. The CDR3 nucleotides are TGTGCCAGCAGCTTACGGACTAGCGGGAGACTTACCTACGAGCAGTACTTC. It specifies CASSLRTSGRLTYEQYF.

The chain is built from TRBV6-1 and TRBJ1-3; the D gene is possibly TRBD1 (6 bases). Germline CDR1 MNHNS, CDR2 SASEGT. CDR3 length equals 14 residues. V lost 6 bases and J lost 1, with 10 bases in between. This CDR3 is CASSATGSGNTIYF. The CDR3 DNA reads TGTGCCAGCAGCGCGACAGGTTCTGGAAACACCATATATTTT.

The chain carries TRBV29-1 and TRBJ1-2, with 9 bases identical to TRBD1. This CDR3 has 16 residues. V dropped 6 bases and J dropped 7; count of bases not matched to a gene: 18. The germline gives CDR1 SQVTM, CDR2 ANQGSEA. Here the CDR3 DNA reads TGCAGCGTCCCCGGGACAGGGAAAGGGTTTTTAGGTGGCTACACCTTC. Protein product: CSVPGTGKGFLGGYTF.

CDR3 in amino acids: CASKTGTGGYGYTF. Here the CDR3 DNA reads TGTGCCAGCAAAACAGGGACAGGCGGCTATGGCTACACCTTC. This rearrangement joins TRBV16 to TRBJ1-2; TRBD1 matches 8 bases. Germline V gene sequence: CDR1 KGHSY, CDR2 FQNENV. Trimming at V came to 7 bases and at J to 4 bases, leaving 8 bases not matched to a gene. The CDR3 contains 14 residues.

The chain combines TRBV9 with TRBJ1-3; unclear D gene. This CDR3 is built from 17 residues. The germline V and J ends were trimmed by 0 bases and 0 bases, with 13 bases remaining between them. Germline CDR1 is SGDLS and CDR2 is YYNGEE. As DNA, the CDR3 is TGTGCCAGCAGCGTAGGGCCCATTTCGCACTCTGGAAACACCATATATTTT. This encodes CASSVGPISHSGNTIYF. Full variable domain (missing parts from reference TRBV9 and TRBJ1-3): DSGVTQTPKHLITATGQRVTLRCSPRSGDLSVYWYQQSLDQGLQFLIQYYNGEERAKGNILERFSAQQFPDLHSELNLSSLELGDSALYFCASSVGPISHSGNTIYFGEGSWLTVV.

The V gene is TRBV15, the J gene TRBJ2-3; a weak D match, TRBD2 (6 bases). The CDR3 runs 16 residues. The germline V and J ends were trimmed by 1 base and 0 bases, with 11 bases remaining between them. Germline lookup yields CDR1 LNHNV and CDR2 YYDKDF (reference sequence). The chain's CDR3 is CATSRVAGSSTDTQYF. DNA for the CDR3: TGTGCCACCAGCAGAGTTGCGGGATCTAGCACAGATACGCAGTATTTT.

This clone was observed once. The chain links TRBV27 to TRBJ2-1; D is unclear. From germline, CDR1 is MNHEY and CDR2 SMNVEV (reference sequence). Trimming stripped 1 base from V and 5 bases from J, with 12 bases between. This CDR3 region has 15 residues. This chain's CDR3 is CASSLLPLLNNEQFF. The DNA of the CDR3 is TGTGCCAGCAGTTTATTGCCCCTCCTTAACAATGAGCAGTTCTTC.

V and J are TRBV10-3 and TRBJ2-7; D possibly corresponds to TRBD1 (6 bases). CDR3 size: 16 residues. Trimming took off 4 bases at V and 3 bases at J, with 19 bases between the two ends. Germline CDR1 reads ENHRY; CDR2 reads SYGVKD. The CDR3 is CAISGGPQGNNYEQYF. CDR3 coding DNA: TGTGCCATCAGTGGGGGGCCGCAGGGTAATAACTACGAGCAGTACTTC.

The CDR3 region is CASRKIGTGVVQPQHF. The CDR3 region has the DNA TGTGCCAGCAGGAAAATCGGGACAGGGGTTGTTCAGCCCCAGCATTTT. V usage is TRBV27 and J usage is TRBJ1-5; TRBD1 agrees at 10 bases. The CDR3 is 16 amino acids. Trimming cost V 6 bases and J 6 bases; bases outside gene matches: 11. CDR1 is MNHEY, CDR2 SMNVEV, per germline (reference sequence).

The chain links TRBV11-2 to TRBJ1-6, with 7 bases lining up with TRBD1. The germline CDR1 and CDR2 sequences are SGHAT and FQNNGV. V trimming: 5 bases; J trimming: 7 bases; junction bases outside the gene matches: 2. This CDR3 spans 13 amino acids. Here the CDR3 reads CASSGTENSPLHF. In nucleotides, the CDR3 is TGTGCCAGCAGCGGGACAGAGAATTCACCCCTCCACTTT.

The chain links TRBV7-6 to TRBJ2-5, with 7 nucleotides matching TRBD2. V lost 2 bases to trimming and J lost 5 bases; unmatched junction nucleotides: 11. Germline CDR1 and CDR2: SGHVS and FNYEAQ. The CDR3 runs to 16 residues. CDR3 residues: CASSLYGTTASETQYF. In DNA form, the CDR3 reads TGTGCCAGCAGCTTATACGGGACTACGGCATCGGAGACCCAGTACTTC.

V and J are TRBV5-1 and TRBJ2-1; no clear D gene. The ends were cut back, 5 bases at V and 3 bases at J, with 9 bases in the middle. Germline CDR1 is SGHRS and CDR2 is YFSETQ. The length of the CDR3 is 13 residues. CDR3 residues: CASSPDNYNEQFF. Here the CDR3 DNA reads TGCGCCAGCAGTCCCGACAACTACAATGAGCAGTTCTTC.

V and J are TRBV5-4 and TRBJ2-3; D tentatively reads TRBD1 or TRBD2 (5 bases each). The V and J ends lost 3 bases and 6 bases respectively, with 20 bases between them. Germline loops: CDR1 SGHNT, CDR2 YYREEE (reference sequence). There are 16 residues in the CDR3. DNA of the CDR3: TGTGCCAGCAGCTCGAGTTCGGGACCTATTATGGATACGCAGTATTTT. It yields the protein CASSSSSGPIMDTQYF.

The count of this clone is one. This rearrangement joins TRBV6-1 to TRBJ1-5; 11 bases align to TRBD1. V dropped 6 bases and J dropped 1; count of bases not matched to a gene: 11. Germline-derived CDR1 and CDR2 are MNHNS and SASEGT. The CDR3 runs 18 residues. The CDR3 sequence: CASREPGQGVGSNQPQHF. CDR3 bases: TGTGCCAGCAGGGAACCGGGACAGGGGGTTGGGAGCAATCAGCCCCAGCATTTT.

The chain joins TRBV6-1 to TRBJ2-4, with D possibly TRBD2 on 5 matching bases. Trimming took 4 bases from V and 0 from J, leaving 13 bases between them. The V gene's germline CDR1 is MNHNS and CDR2 SASEGT. This CDR3 has 16 amino acids. The DNA of the CDR3 is TGTGCCAGCAGTGGACGGGATTTTCTAGCCAAAAACATTCAGTACTTC. Translation gives CASSGRDFLAKNIQYF.

The V and J genes are TRBV10-3 and TRBJ2-7, with 8 bases lining up with TRBD1. This CDR3 region has 14 residues. V was pared by 10 bases and J by 5 bases, with 13 bases of the junction left unmatched. Germline loops: CDR1 ENHRY, CDR2 SYGVKD. CDR3 in amino acids: CATQLKDRDHEQYF. The CDR3, as DNA: TGTGCCACCCAACTAAAGGACAGGGACCACGAGCAGTACTTC.

The chain joins TRBV7-9 to TRBJ1-1; D is possibly TRBD1 (5 bases). Germline CDR1 and CDR2: SEHNR and FQNEAQ (reference sequence). Trimming removed 3 bases at V and 3 bases at J, with 8 bases between. The length of the CDR3 is 13 residues. The DNA of the CDR3 is TGTGCCAGCAGCTTGTTAGGGGACACTGAAGCTTTCTTT. It is translated as CASSLLGDTEAFF.

The chain couples TRBV6-1 to TRBJ1-1; 8 nucleotides align to TRBD1. V was clipped by 5 bases and J by 4 bases; unmatched bases: 9. CDR1 is MNHNS and CDR2 is SASEGT in the germline V gene. The CDR3 runs 15 residues. The CDR3 spells CASSKSDRASTEAFF. CDR3 nucleotide sequence: TGTGCCAGCAGTAAGTCGGACAGGGCCAGCACTGAAGCTTTCTTT.

The V gene is TRBV19, the J gene TRBJ2-7; D is unresolved. Trimming cost V 9 bases and J 2 bases, with 20 bases left between them. The CDR3 is 15 residues long. Germline CDR1 reads LNHDA; CDR2 reads SQIVND (reference sequence). In DNA form, the CDR3 reads TGTGCCAGGCGCCGACCACCCCCTGAGGCCTACGAGCAGTACTTC. Translation: CARRRPPPEAYEQYF.

This rearrangement joins TRBV4-1 to TRBJ1-2; 10 positions agree with TRBD1. V shed 4 bases, J shed 8 bases, and the junction held 16 bases outside the gene matches. Germline-derived CDR1 and CDR2 are MGHRA and YSYEKL. This CDR3 is 17 amino acids long. CDR3 in amino acids: CASSLRQGALRGSGYTF. In DNA form, the CDR3 reads TGCGCCAGCAGCCTCCGACAGGGGGCGCTTAGGGGGAGCGGCTACACCTTC.

The chain is built from TRBV9 and TRBJ1-1; no definite D call. In germline, CDR1 is SGDLS, CDR2 YYNGEE. V was shortened by 0 bases and J by 0 bases, with 9 bases between the two germline ends. This CDR3 comprises 15 residues. The CDR3 region has the DNA TGTGCCAGCAGCGTAGGGGTAATCATGAACACTGAAGCTTTCTTT. It codes for CASSVGVIMNTEAFF. The entire variable domain, with the rest obtained from reference TRBV9 and TRBJ1-1, is as follows: DSGVTQTPKHLITATGQRVTLRCSPRSGDLSVYWYQQSLDQGLQFLIQYYNGEERAKGNILERFSAQQFPDLHSELNLSSLELGDSALYFCASSVGVIMNTEAFFGQGTRLTVV.

The rearrangement links TRBV4-2 to TRBJ1-5; D is unclear. Per the germline V gene, CDR1 is LGHNA and CDR2 is YNFKEQ. The CDR3 spans 15 residues. Trimming took off 0 bases at V and 5 bases at J, with 11 bases between the two ends. The CDR3 DNA sequence: TGTGCCAGCAGCCAAGAATGGAACAGTTATCAGCCCCAGCATTTT. Translating gives CASSQEWNSYQPQHF.

This chain joins TRBV28 and TRBJ1-3, with TRBD1 matching 11 bases. Germline V CDR1 and CDR2: MDHEN, SYDVKM. The ends lost 5 bases at V and 2 bases at J; junction bases unmatched: 8. The CDR3 is made up of 17 amino acids. CDR3 nucleotides: TGTGCCAGCAGTACAGCAAAGGGACAGGGGGCTGGAAACACCATATATTTT. This sequence encodes CASSTAKGQGAGNTIYF. Based on the CDR3 plus reference TRBV28 and TRBJ1-3, the full variable domain is DVKVTQSSRYLVKRTGEKVFLECVQDMDHENMFWYRQDPGLGLRLIYFSYDVKMKEKGDIPEGYSVSREKKERFSLILESASTNQTSMYLCASSTAKGQGAGNTIYFGEGSWLTVV.

The gene calls are TRBV13 and TRBJ2-5; the match to TRBD2 covers 13 bases. In germline, CDR1 is PRHDT, CDR2 FYEKMQ (reference sequence). This CDR3 comprises 15 residues. V shed 5 bases, J shed 5 bases, and the junction held 5 bases outside the gene matches. The CDR3 DNA is TGTGCCAGCAGCAGAGGACTAGCGGGAGCGGAGACCCAGTACTTC. It yields the protein CASSRGLAGAETQYF.

V gene TRBV7-2 combines with J gene TRBJ2-1; D is possibly TRBD2 (6 bases). Trimming removed 3 bases at V and 5 bases at J, with 14 bases between. Germline values: CDR1 SGHTA, CDR2 FQGNSA. The length of the CDR3 is 15 residues. This CDR3 is CASSLAFGGHNEQFF. DNA for the CDR3: TGTGCCAGCAGCTTGGCCTTCGGGGGTCACAATGAGCAGTTCTTC.